The T cell receptor beta chain described here comes from a study of shared clonotypes between healthy human individuals. Whole-study findings and limits: Naive subsets tended to show greater estimated richness than memory subsets. Clonotype sharing among donors was thought likely to change with sequencing depth. Clonotype sharing across a few donors was observed for 4.5% to 6.5% of naive CD4 clonotypes.

Turning to this clone: Its cognate antigen is unknown.

On sorted subsets, replicate PCRs used about 200 ng DNA, or 31,000 or so T cell genomes. Clones were read by immunoSEQ multiplex PCR, and TCRdb kept only the in-frame ones, dropping some. Among around 2,000,000 clones listed, just under 95% were seen once. CD8 cells regarded as naive lacked CD45RO, were positively chosen for CCR7, and omitted terminally differentiated effector memory CD45RA+ cells. The sample consisted of naive CD8+ T cells sorted from blood. The TCR sequence derives from a man between 18 and 29 years old in good health.

The CDR3: CASSLAGASQVSSTDTQYF. DNA for the CDR3: TGTGCCAGCAGCTTAGCAGGAGCGTCCCAAGTGTCTAGCACAGATACGCAGTATTTT. This chain connects TRBV7-9 to TRBJ2-3; D unresolved. Germline V CDR1 and CDR2: SEHNR, FQNEAQ (reference sequence). The germline V and J ends were trimmed by 0 bases and 0 bases, with 19 bases remaining between them. The CDR3 has 19 residues.